This is a list of T cell receptor beta chains from one sample in a study of tumor and adjacent non-tumor tissue in lung cancer. MiXCR, run by TCRdb on the multiplex PCR reads, gives a single entry per CDR3 protein. This sample yields under 250,000 distinct CDR3 sequences, of which less than 80% are seen a single time; under 30% belongs to the top ten. Material: lung tumor tissue. The receptors originated from a man aged 55-75 years with non-small cell lung cancer. Both conserved end residues are part of each CDR3. The order of the fields is V gene, D gene, J gene, clone size, CDR3 protein, CDR3 DNA. A D gene is named only where the DNA matches it firmly. A row's size may be missing; if present it is once, few, many or a size class.

v_call: TRBV7-8
d_call: TRBD1
j_call: TRBJ2-2
clone_size: once
cdr3_aa: CVSSLGTGYTGELFF
cdr3_nt: TGTGTCAGCAGCTTAGGGACAGGGTACACCGGGGAGCTGTTTTTT

v_call: TRBV6-1
d_call: -
j_call: TRBJ1-1
clone_size: -
cdr3_aa: CASSDGPGPGTEAFF
cdr3_nt: TGTGCTAGCAGCGATGGGCCGGGGCCCGGAACTGAAGCTTTCTTT

v_call: TRBV29-1
d_call: -
j_call: TRBJ2-7
clone_size: -
cdr3_aa: CSVDEWDAYEQYF
cdr3_nt: TGCAGTGTTGACGAGTGGGACGCCTACGAGCAGTACTTC

v_call: TRBV20-1
d_call: TRBD2
j_call: TRBJ2-1
clone_size: -
cdr3_aa: CSARDFEAGGPHEQFF
cdr3_nt: TGCAGTGCTAGAGATTTTGAAGCGGGAGGGCCTCATGAGCAGTTCTTC

v_call: TRBV5-1
d_call: TRBD1
j_call: TRBJ2-1
clone_size: -
cdr3_aa: CSSGLFGQGGNEQFF
cdr3_nt: TGCTCCAGCGGCTTGTTTGGACAGGGAGGCAATGAGCAGTTCTTC

v_call: TRBV20-1
d_call: -
j_call: TRBJ2-7
clone_size: -
cdr3_aa: CSAIEISGSYEQYF
cdr3_nt: TGCAGTGCGATAGAGATCTCTGGGTCCTACGAGCAGTACTTC

v_call: TRBV10-1
d_call: -
j_call: TRBJ2-2
clone_size: -
cdr3_aa: CASIDEAGVTGELFF
cdr3_nt: TGCGCCAGCATTGATGAGGCAGGGGTCACTGGGGAGCTGTTTTTT

v_call: TRBV4-3
d_call: -
j_call: TRBJ2-2
clone_size: -
cdr3_aa: CVSSQEPGAWTGELFF
cdr3_nt: TGCGTCAGCAGCCAAGAACCGGGGGCATGGACCGGGGAGCTGTTTTTT

v_call: TRBV11-3
d_call: -
j_call: TRBJ2-7
clone_size: -
cdr3_aa: CASTPRQSNEQYF
cdr3_nt: TGTGCCAGCACCCCTCGACAGAGTAACGAGCAGTATTTC

v_call: TRBV20-1
d_call: -
j_call: TRBJ2-7
clone_size: -
cdr3_aa: CSAAKTEKGGQYEQYF
cdr3_nt: TGCAGTGCCGCCAAAACCGAGAAAGGGGGTCAATACGAGCAGTACTTC

v_call: TRBV29-1
d_call: -
j_call: TRBJ2-2
clone_size: -
cdr3_aa: CSVLRQGNTGELFF
cdr3_nt: TGCAGCGTTTTGAGGCAGGGGAACACCGGGGAGCTGTTTTTT

v_call: TRBV28
d_call: -
j_call: TRBJ2-7
clone_size: -
cdr3_aa: CASSLSNQGTEQYF
cdr3_nt: TGTGCCAGCAGCTTGTCCAACCAGGGCACCGAGCAGTACTTC

v_call: TRBV10-2
d_call: TRBD1
j_call: TRBJ1-2
clone_size: -
cdr3_aa: CASSEAQFTGGGHGYTF
cdr3_nt: TGCGCCAGCAGTGAGGCCCAATTCACAGGGGGCGGGCATGGCTACACCTTC

v_call: TRBV7-9
d_call: -
j_call: TRBJ2-5
clone_size: -
cdr3_aa: CANSLVVLRAEETQYF
cdr3_nt: TGTGCCAACAGCTTAGTGGTTTTAAGGGCAGAAGAGACCCAATACTTC

v_call: TRBV29-1
d_call: TRBD2
j_call: TRBJ2-5
clone_size: -
cdr3_aa: CRVHGLVETPYF
cdr3_nt: TGCCGCGTTCACGGACTAGTGGAGACCCCGTACTTC

v_call: TRBV20-1
d_call: TRBD1
j_call: TRBJ2-5
clone_size: many
cdr3_aa: CSAKRTGAETQYF
cdr3_nt: TGCAGTGCTAAGAGGACAGGGGCAGAGACCCAGTACTTC

v_call: TRBV12-3/TRBV12-4
d_call: -
j_call: TRBJ1-1
clone_size: -
cdr3_aa: CPSSSGHPGTEAFF
cdr3_nt: TGTCCCAGCAGTTCGGGACACCCGGGCACTGAAGCTTTCTTT

v_call: TRBV11-2
d_call: -
j_call: TRBJ2-2
clone_size: once
cdr3_aa: CTSSFKQGMNTGKLFF
cdr3_nt: TGTACCAGTAGCTTTAAACAGGGCATGAACACCGGGAAGCTGTTTTTT

v_call: TRBV10-3
d_call: TRBD2
j_call: TRBJ2-7
clone_size: -
cdr3_aa: CAISGDSGRATYEQYF
cdr3_nt: TGTGCCATCAGTGGGGATAGCGGGAGGGCCACCTACGAGCAGTACTTC

v_call: TRBV6-5
d_call: -
j_call: TRBJ2-5
clone_size: -
cdr3_aa: CANSRRGFQETQYF
cdr3_nt: TGTGCCAACAGCCGCCGGGGATTTCAAGAGACCCAGTACTTC

v_call: TRBV20-1
d_call: -
j_call: TRBJ2-1
clone_size: -
cdr3_aa: CSARAQASYNGQFF
cdr3_nt: TGCAGTGCTAGAGCCCAAGCGTCCTACAATGGACAGTTCTTC

v_call: TRBV4-1
d_call: -
j_call: TRBJ2-1
clone_size: -
cdr3_aa: CASSQDRVNEQFF
cdr3_nt: TGCGCCAGCAGCCAAGACAGGGTCAATGAGCAGTTCTTC

v_call: TRBV10-3
d_call: -
j_call: TRBJ1-1
clone_size: -
cdr3_aa: CAIKRGGNTEAFF
cdr3_nt: TGTGCCATCAAGCGGGGCGGAAACACTGAAGCTTTCTTT

v_call: TRBV20-1
d_call: TRBD2
j_call: TRBJ2-5
clone_size: many
cdr3_aa: CSASTSGEGTQYF
cdr3_nt: TGCAGTGCTTCTACTAGCGGGGAGGGGACCCAGTACTTC

v_call: TRBV20-1
d_call: TRBD1
j_call: TRBJ2-3
clone_size: -
cdr3_aa: CSARGQEILTDTMYF
cdr3_nt: TGCAGTGCTAGGGGACAGGAGATACTCACAGATACGATGTATTTT

v_call: TRBV12-5
d_call: -
j_call: TRBJ2-7
clone_size: few
cdr3_aa: CASGLGTGPAPYEQYF
cdr3_nt: TGTGCTAGTGGTTTGGGGACGGGACCTGCGCCCTACGAGCAGTACTTC

v_call: TRBV29-1
d_call: -
j_call: TRBJ2-4
clone_size: many
cdr3_aa: CSVTEGRLAKNIQYF
cdr3_nt: TGCAGCGTTACGGAGGGAAGACTAGCCAAAAACATTCAGTACTTC

v_call: TRBV29-1
d_call: -
j_call: TRBJ2-1
clone_size: -
cdr3_aa: CSVEGLGVRDEHFF
cdr3_nt: TGCAGCGTTGAAGGGTTGGGGGTCAGGGATGAGCATTTCTTC

v_call: TRBV5-1
d_call: -
j_call: TRBJ1-1
clone_size: -
cdr3_aa: CASSTTIGGTIEAFF
cdr3_nt: TGCGCCAGCAGCACGACAATTGGGGGAACCATTGAAGCTTTCTTT

v_call: TRBV20-1
d_call: TRBD2
j_call: TRBJ2-6
clone_size: few
cdr3_aa: CSARGEGRAGANVLTF
cdr3_nt: TGCAGTGCTAGGGGAGAGGGGAGGGCTGGGGCCAACGTCCTGACTTTC

v_call: TRBV20-1
d_call: TRBD2
j_call: TRBJ2-7
clone_size: -
cdr3_aa: CCARVIIGAGDEQYF
cdr3_nt: TGCTGTGCTAGAGTCATCATCGGAGCGGGAGACGAGCAGTACTTC

v_call: TRBV5-4
d_call: -
j_call: TRBJ1-2
clone_size: -
cdr3_aa: CASSLEKVRGYTF
cdr3_nt: TGTGCCAGCAGCTTGGAGAAGGTTAGAGGCTACACCTTC

v_call: TRBV12-3/TRBV12-4
d_call: TRBD1
j_call: TRBJ1-2
clone_size: few
cdr3_aa: CASSFKGTGSGYTF
cdr3_nt: TGTGCCAGCAGTTTTAAGGGGACAGGGTCTGGCTACACCTTC

v_call: TRBV11-2
d_call: -
j_call: TRBJ2-6
clone_size: -
cdr3_aa: CVSNLRSGANVLTF
cdr3_nt: TGTGTCAGCAACTTAAGGTCTGGGGCCAACGTCCTGACTTTC

v_call: TRBV20-1
d_call: -
j_call: TRBJ2-1
clone_size: -
cdr3_aa: CSARRSGSIGEQFF
cdr3_nt: TGCAGTGCTAGGCGGTCAGGGTCTATCGGTGAGCAGTTCTTC

v_call: TRBV11-3
d_call: TRBD2
j_call: TRBJ2-1
clone_size: -
cdr3_aa: CASRLGRQGGYGGVYNEQFF
cdr3_nt: TGTGCCAGCAGATTAGGTCGCCAGGGCGGCTACGGGGGGGTGTACAATGAGCAGTTCTTC

v_call: TRBV6-5
d_call: -
j_call: TRBJ2-1
clone_size: -
cdr3_aa: CASSYYRLVSEQFF
cdr3_nt: TGTGCCAGCAGTTACTACAGACTTGTCTCTGAGCAGTTCTTC

v_call: TRBV28
d_call: TRBD1
j_call: TRBJ2-5
clone_size: -
cdr3_aa: CASCLGDRGETQYF
cdr3_nt: TGTGCCAGCTGTTTAGGGGACAGGGGAGAGACCCAGTACTTC

v_call: TRBV5-1
d_call: -
j_call: TRBJ1-6
clone_size: -
cdr3_aa: CASSSTGGNSPLHF
cdr3_nt: TGCGCCAGCAGCTCGACGGGGGGGAATTCACCCCTCCACTTT

v_call: TRBV29-1
d_call: -
j_call: TRBJ1-6
clone_size: -
cdr3_aa: CSVLRVNYNSPLHF
cdr3_nt: TGTAGCGTTTTGAGGGTTAACTATAATTCACCCCTCCACTTT

v_call: TRBV12-3/TRBV12-4
d_call: -
j_call: TRBJ2-1
clone_size: many
cdr3_aa: CASSSRTKSSYNEQFF
cdr3_nt: TGTGCCAGCAGTTCACGGACAAAGAGCTCCTACAATGAGCAGTTCTTC

v_call: TRBV28
d_call: TRBD1
j_call: TRBJ2-1
clone_size: -
cdr3_aa: CASGLTGANNEQFF
cdr3_nt: TGTGCCAGCGGTTTAACAGGGGCGAACAATGAGCAGTTCTTT

v_call: TRBV20-1
d_call: -
j_call: TRBJ1-5
clone_size: -
cdr3_aa: CSATFSGTWSNQPQHF
cdr3_nt: TGCAGTGCCACCTTTTCCGGGACATGGAGCAATCAGCCCCAGCATTTT

v_call: TRBV20-1
d_call: TRBD1
j_call: TRBJ1-1
clone_size: -
cdr3_aa: CSASSDRELTEALF
cdr3_nt: TGCAGTGCTAGTTCGGACAGGGAGCTGACTGAAGCTTTGTTT

v_call: TRBV20-1
d_call: -
j_call: TRBJ2-7
clone_size: -
cdr3_aa: CSTREWVGTLREQYF
cdr3_nt: TGCAGTACTAGAGAATGGGTAGGGACCCTTCGCGAGCAGTACTTC

v_call: TRBV20-1
d_call: -
j_call: TRBJ2-3
clone_size: -
cdr3_aa: CSASPPDSVTDTQYF
cdr3_nt: TGCAGTGCTAGCCCCCCGGACAGTGTCACAGATACGCAGTATTTT

v_call: TRBV11-1
d_call: -
j_call: TRBJ2-5
clone_size: -
cdr3_aa: CASSFTSVGETQYF
cdr3_nt: TGTGCCAGCAGTTTTACATCGGTTGGAGAGACCCAGTACTTC

v_call: TRBV12-5
d_call: -
j_call: TRBJ2-1
clone_size: -
cdr3_aa: CTSGGSFLREQFF
cdr3_nt: TGTACTAGTGGGGGGTCCTTCCTTCGGGAGCAGTTCTTC

v_call: TRBV5-4
d_call: TRBD2
j_call: TRBJ2-2
clone_size: -
cdr3_aa: CASSRETSGSSTGELFF
cdr3_nt: TGTGCCAGCAGCCGCGAGACTAGCGGGTCGAGCACCGGGGAGCTGTTTTTT

v_call: TRBV6-5
d_call: TRBD2
j_call: TRBJ2-2
clone_size: -
cdr3_aa: CDSSYYSGGSYAGELFF
cdr3_nt: TGTGACAGCAGTTACTATAGCGGGGGGTCTTATGCCGGGGAGCTGTTTTTT

v_call: TRBV29-1
d_call: TRBD1
j_call: TRBJ2-1
clone_size: -
cdr3_aa: CSDARDRDSELFF
cdr3_nt: TGCAGCGACGCACGCGACAGGGATAGTGAGCTGTTTTTC

v_call: TRBV20-1
d_call: TRBD1
j_call: TRBJ1-2
clone_size: few
cdr3_aa: CSVREDRGHGYTF
cdr3_nt: TGCAGTGTTAGAGAGGATAGGGGGCATGGCTACACCTTC

v_call: TRBV12-3/TRBV12-4
d_call: TRBD2
j_call: TRBJ2-5
clone_size: -
cdr3_aa: CASSLVRGTGSKLAGGHTQETQYF
cdr3_nt: TGTGCCAGCAGTCTGGTTAGAGGGACAGGGAGCAAACTAGCGGGAGGGCACACTCAAGAGACCCAGTACTTC

v_call: TRBV20-1
d_call: -
j_call: TRBJ2-1
clone_size: -
cdr3_aa: CSARDIEGINEQFF
cdr3_nt: TGCAGTGCTAGGGACATAGAAGGGATCAATGAGCAGTTCTTC

v_call: TRBV7-9
d_call: -
j_call: TRBJ2-2
clone_size: -
cdr3_aa: CASSSQGIWTGELFF
cdr3_nt: TGTGCCAGCAGCAGTCAGGGCATTTGGACCGGGGAGCTGTTTTTT